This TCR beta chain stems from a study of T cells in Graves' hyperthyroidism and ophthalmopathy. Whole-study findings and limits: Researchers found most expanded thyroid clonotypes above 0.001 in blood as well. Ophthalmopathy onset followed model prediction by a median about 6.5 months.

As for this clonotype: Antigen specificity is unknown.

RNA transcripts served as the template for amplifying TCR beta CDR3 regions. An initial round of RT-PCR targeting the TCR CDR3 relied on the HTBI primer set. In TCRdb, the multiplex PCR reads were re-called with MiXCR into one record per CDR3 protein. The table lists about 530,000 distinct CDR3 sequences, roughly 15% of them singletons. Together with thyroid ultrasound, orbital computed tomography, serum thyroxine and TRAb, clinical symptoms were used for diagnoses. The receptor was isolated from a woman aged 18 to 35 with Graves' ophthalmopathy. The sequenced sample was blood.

DNA of the CDR3: TGTGCCAGCAGCCAATTAGCGGTAGTGAGATCAGAGACCCAGTACTTC. This gives the protein CASSQLAVVRSETQYF. The chain is built from TRBV14 and TRBJ2-5; possibly TRBD2 for D (6 bases). The V gene's germline CDR1 is SGHDN and CDR2 FVKESK. The CDR3 contains 16 residues. V was clipped by 2 bases and J by 4 bases, with 17 bases between them.